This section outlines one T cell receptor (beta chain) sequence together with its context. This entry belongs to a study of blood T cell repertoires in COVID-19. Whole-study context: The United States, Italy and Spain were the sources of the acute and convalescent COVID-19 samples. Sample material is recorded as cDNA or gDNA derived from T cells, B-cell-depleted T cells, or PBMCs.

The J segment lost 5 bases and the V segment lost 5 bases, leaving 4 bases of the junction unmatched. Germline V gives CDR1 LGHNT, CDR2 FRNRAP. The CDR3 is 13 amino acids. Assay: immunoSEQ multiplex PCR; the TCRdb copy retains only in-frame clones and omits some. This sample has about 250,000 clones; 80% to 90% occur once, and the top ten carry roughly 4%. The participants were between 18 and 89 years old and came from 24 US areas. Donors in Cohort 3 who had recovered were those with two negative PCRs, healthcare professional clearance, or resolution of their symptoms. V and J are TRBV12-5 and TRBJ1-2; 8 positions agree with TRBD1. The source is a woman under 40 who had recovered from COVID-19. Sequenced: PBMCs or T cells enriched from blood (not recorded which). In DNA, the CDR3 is TGTGCTAGTGGTCTCCGGACAGGGTATGGCTACACCTTC. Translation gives CASGLRTGYGYTF.